The 26 T cell receptor beta chains listed next were all sequenced from one sample in a study of cytomegalovirus exposure and HLA in healthy donors (dated by TCRdb to about 2017). The library was made by the immunoSEQ multiplex PCR assay. For the multiplex PCR, a mixture combining 60 forward primers for TCR Vbeta segments and 13 reverse primers for TCR Jbeta segments was used. TCRdb carries this immuneACCESS record with in-frame sequences only. Its versions omit some clonotypes, under half of them owing to an unresolved V gene in the studies checked, with the rest unexplained. The sample table contains under 300,000 clones; only one count was recorded for about 66% of them. The ten largest clones take up 2% to 2.5% of the sample. The material sequenced was PBMCs. The source is a female donor in good health and CMV-seronegative.

This clone showed up just a few times. The chain employs TRBV19 and TRBJ2-7; weak D call: TRBD1 (6 bases). Per germline, CDR1 LNHDA and CDR2 SQIVND (reference sequence). V was clipped by 8 bases and J by 0 bases, with 11 bases between them. CDR3 length equals 13 residues. The CDR3 nucleotides read TGTGCCAGTCCCCGGGACATCTCCTACGAGCAGTACTTC. As protein: CASPRDISYEQYF.

The V call is TRBV4-2, the J call TRBJ2-2; 9 bases fit TRBD2. With 4 bases clipped from V and 6 bases from J, the junction kept 6 bases outside the gene matches. The CDR3 is 15 amino acids. Germline loops: CDR1 LGHNA, CDR2 YNFKEQ. The DNA of the CDR3 is TGTGCCAGCAGCCTGCCGGGCGGGAGGGCCGGGGAGCTGTTTTTT. This translates into CASSLPGGRAGELFF.

The chain is built from TRBV6-1 and TRBJ2-5; maybe TRBD2 (5 bases). Germline V gives CDR1 MNHNS, CDR2 SASEGT. V lost 6 bases, J lost 1 base, and 9 bases lay in between. This CDR3 region has 13 residues. The CDR3 is CASRQTTQETQYF. CDR3 in DNA: TGTGCCAGCAGACAGACTACCCAAGAGACCCAGTACTTC.

This clone showed up just once. This chain joins TRBV30 and TRBJ1-5, with 7 bases lining up with TRBD1. CDR3 size: 12 residues. Germline CDR1 GTSNPN, CDR2 SVGIG (reference sequence). V gave up 5 bases and J gave up 9 bases; unmatched junction bases: 7. CDR3 sequence (DNA): TGTGCCTGGGCCACAGGGGTTGGGCCCCAGCATTTT. Amino acid sequence: CAWATGVGPQHF.

V gene TRBV18 combines with J gene TRBJ1-4, with D tentatively TRBD1 (6 bases). Trimming cost V 4 bases and J 6 bases, with 9 bases left between them. The CDR3 is made up of 13 amino acids. The germline V gene has CDR1 KGHSH and CDR2 LQKENI. The chain's CDR3 is CASSQGVDEKLFF. The DNA of the CDR3 is TGTGCCAGCTCACAGGGGGTTGATGAAAAACTGTTTTTT.

The J gene is TRBJ1-5, the V gene TRBV6-1; the match to TRBD1 covers 7 bases. Germline CDR1 reads MNHNS; CDR2 reads SASEGT. The CDR3 contains 13 residues. V dropped 7 bases and J dropped 5; count of bases not matched to a gene: 5. The CDR3 nucleotides are TGTGCCAGCAACCAACAGGGGTATCAGCCCCAGCATTTT. Translation: CASNQQGYQPQHF.

A remark on this clone: The sample carries other DNA sequences with the same CDR3. The chain carries TRBV20-1 and TRBJ1-1; tentative D call: TRBD1 (5 bases). The CDR3 is 11 residues long. The germline CDR1 and CDR2 sequences are DFQATT and SNEGSKA (reference sequence). V was shortened by 1 base and J by 7 bases, with 7 bases between the two germline ends. This CDR3 reads CSARGTGEAFF. In DNA form, the CDR3 reads TGCAGTGCTAGAGGAACAGGTGAAGCTTTCTTT.

The chain is built from TRBV5-8 and TRBJ1-2; D might be TRBD1 (6 bases). The V end lost 2 bases, the J end lost 5 bases, and 13 bases lay between the germline ends. The V gene's germline CDR1 is SGHTS and CDR2 YDEGEE. The CDR3 spans 14 residues. The DNA for the CDR3 is TGTGCCAGCAGCTTCGACAGGCTCCCTTATGGCTACACCTTC. This encodes CASSFDRLPYGYTF.

V and J are TRBV6-1 and TRBJ1-5, with D uncertain. CDR3 size: 14 residues. CDR1 and CDR2 (germline): MNHNS, SASEGT. The V end was cut by 3 bases, the J end by 5 bases, with 11 bases between. CDR3 loop: CASSEVEIYQPQHF. The CDR3 nucleotides are TGTGCCAGCAGTGAGGTTGAGATATATCAGCCCCAGCATTTT.

The gene calls are TRBV5-1 and TRBJ1-1, with D possibly matching TRBD1 (5 bases). Trimming removed 6 bases at V and 2 bases at J, with 14 bases between. The CDR3 is 14 residues long. The germline V gene has CDR1 SGHRS and CDR2 YFSETQ. CDR3 sequence: CASTQTTGNTEAFF. The CDR3 DNA reads as TGCGCCAGCACACAAACCACAGGTAACACTGAAGCTTTCTTT.

The rearrangement links TRBV11-2 to TRBJ1-2; 8 bases match TRBD1. Germline V gives CDR1 SGHAT, CDR2 FQNNGV. Trimming removed 5 bases from V and 4 bases from J; junction bases left unmatched: 12. The CDR3 extends over 16 amino acids. The CDR3 sequence is CASSPLGTGRGYGYTF. The CDR3 DNA follows: TGTGCCAGCAGCCCCCTCGGGACAGGAAGAGGCTATGGCTACACCTTC.

The chain recombines TRBV6-1 with TRBJ1-5, with a weak D call TRBD1 (6 bases). Germline-derived CDR1 and CDR2 are MNHNS and SASEGT. This CDR3 is built from 15 residues. Trimming stripped 4 bases from V and 1 base from J, with 11 bases between. The CDR3 protein is CASSATGWSNQPQHF. The CDR3 nucleotides are TGTGCCAGCAGTGCCACAGGGTGGAGCAATCAGCCCCAGCATTTT.

V and J are TRBV5-1 and TRBJ2-2, with D unresolved. Germline-derived CDR1 and CDR2 are SGHRS and YFSETQ. The V gene lost 2 bases and the J gene lost 2 bases, with 10 bases spanning the gap. This CDR3 has 15 amino acids. CDR3 sequence reads: CASSFLFPNTGELFF. The DNA of the CDR3 is TGCGCCAGCAGCTTTCTATTTCCTAACACCGGGGAGCTGTTTTTT.

This sequence joins TRBV4-1 and TRBJ2-5; tentative D call: TRBD2 (5 bases). The germline CDR1 and CDR2 sequences are MGHRA and YSYEKL. The CDR3 totals 14 residues. The V end was cut by 3 bases, the J end by 5 bases, with 13 bases between. The CDR3 bases are TGCGCCAGCAGCCAGTCGGGCGGCGGGGAGACCCAGTACTTC. Encoded protein: CASSQSGGGETQYF.

The chain couples TRBV27 to TRBJ2-1; D gene unclear. V lost 1 base and J 9 bases, leaving 10 bases between the germline ends. The V gene's germline CDR1 is MNHEY and CDR2 SMNVEV (reference sequence). The CDR3 contains 13 residues. This chain's CDR3 is CASSLLEFGEQFF. CDR3 sequence (DNA): TGTGCCAGCAGTTTATTAGAGTTTGGTGAGCAGTTCTTC.

This clone was observed a few times. The V gene is TRBV7-2, the J gene TRBJ2-3, with D uncertain. Trimming shortened V by 8 bases and J by 6 bases, and 15 bases separated the two germline ends. Per the germline V gene, CDR1 is SGHTA and CDR2 is FQGNSA. The CDR3 has 13 amino acids. As DNA, the CDR3 is TGTGCCAGCCAGGCAGAAACGGCCGATACGCAGTATTTT. It is translated as CASQAETADTQYF.

J is TRBJ2-7 and V is TRBV7-7; 9 bases are a match to TRBD1. In germline, CDR1 is SSHAT, CDR2 FNYEAQ (reference sequence). There are 15 residues in the CDR3. Losses at the gene ends were 0 bases for V and 4 bases for J; bases not matched to a gene: 4. The CDR3 nucleotides read TGTGCCAGCAGCTTAGCGGGACAGGGCGAGTACGAGCAGTACTTC. It codes for CASSLAGQGEYEQYF.

About this clone: An end of the junction differs from the germline gene, which may be a read error. The chain is built from TRBV15 and TRBJ2-7; possibly TRBD2 for D (6 bases). Germline-derived CDR1 and CDR2 are LNHNV and YYDKDF (reference sequence). This CDR3 has 17 amino acids. As DNA, the CDR3 is TGTGCCGCCAGCAGAGATAGCCGGCGGGGCCGGTGGTACGAGCAGTACTTC. This encodes CAASRDSRRGRWYEQYF. Together with reference TRBV15 and TRBJ2-7, the CDR3 gives the full variable domain: DAMVIQNPRYQVTQFGKPVTLSCSQTLNHNVMYWYQQKSSQAPKLLFHYYDKDFNNEADTPDNFQSRRPNTSFCFLDIRSPGLGDTAMYLCAASRDSRRGRWYEQYFGPGTRLTVT.

This clone was recorded a few times. CDR3 amino acids: CASGFGSSYEQYF. The CDR3 bases are TGTGCCAGCGGTTTCGGGAGTTCGTACGAGCAGTACTTC. V is TRBV13 and J is TRBJ2-7, with a tentative D call TRBD2 (6 bases). Germline V gene data show CDR1 as PRHDT and CDR2 as FYEKMQ (reference sequence). The CDR3 covers 13 residues. Trimming left V 8 bases short and J 4 bases short, with 15 bases between.

The rearrangement joins TRBV28 to TRBJ2-7, with D uncertain. Per germline, CDR1 MDHEN and CDR2 SYDVKM. This CDR3 has 13 amino acids. Trimming shortened V by 6 bases and J by 4 bases, and 13 bases separated the two germline ends. The CDR3 region is CASSRPSGYEQYF. The CDR3 bases are TGTGCCAGCAGCCGCCCGTCCGGGTACGAGCAGTACTTC.

The chain joins TRBV7-9 to TRBJ2-3; the match to TRBD2 covers 7 bases. There are 17 residues in the CDR3. V shed 5 bases, J shed 2 bases, and the junction held 13 bases outside the gene matches. Germline V gene sequence: CDR1 SEHNR, CDR2 FQNEAQ (reference sequence). The chain's CDR3 is CASSLTVGGALTDTQYF. In DNA form, the CDR3 reads TGTGCCAGCAGCCTCACCGTGGGAGGGGCGCTCACAGATACGCAGTATTTT.

The chain has TRBV7-2 and TRBJ1-1, with D tentatively TRBD1 (6 bases). The CDR3 contains 15 residues. The ends were cut back, 5 bases at V and 1 base at J, with 14 bases in the middle. Germline assignment: CDR1 SGHTA and CDR2 FQGNSA. The CDR3 here is CASSAYREKNTEAFF. The CDR3 DNA sequence: TGTGCCAGCAGCGCCTACAGGGAGAAGAACACTGAAGCTTTCTTT. Combining the CDR3 with reference TRBV7-2 and TRBJ1-1 gives the whole variable domain GAGVSQSPSNKVTEKGKDVELRCDPISGHTALYWYRQSLGQGLEFLIYFQGNSAPDKSGLPSDRFSAERTGGSVSTLTIQRTQQEDSAVYLCASSAYREKNTEAFFGQGTRLTVV.

The chain links TRBV5-1 to TRBJ1-2, with D possibly matching TRBD1 (6 bases). The CDR3 is 13 amino acids. The V end was cut by 7 bases, the J end by 2 bases, with 12 bases between. Germline CDR1 SGHRS, CDR2 YFSETQ. Here the CDR3 DNA reads TGCGCCAGCTCTCTCGACAGGAACTATGGCTACACCTTC. It encodes CASSLDRNYGYTF.

The V gene is TRBV5-1, the J gene TRBJ2-7, with 9 bases lining up with TRBD2. The CDR3 is made up of 15 amino acids. J gave up 6 bases and V 1 base, and 8 bases lay outside the gene matches. The V gene's germline CDR1 is SGHRS and CDR2 YFSETQ. CDR3 sequence: CASSLFGTSSSEQYF. The CDR3 nucleotides read TGCGCCAGCAGCTTGTTCGGGACTAGCTCGTCCGAGCAGTACTTC.

DNA of the CDR3: TGTGCCAGCAGTTTATCGTTACAGGGGTTCGATGGCTACACCTTC. Translated: CASSLSLQGFDGYTF. This chain links TRBV27 with TRBJ1-2; 7 bases fit TRBD1. From germline, CDR1 is MNHEY and CDR2 SMNVEV (reference sequence). J was trimmed by 6 bases and V by 0 bases; bases with no gene match: 7. This CDR3 spans 15 amino acids.

The chain combines TRBV18 with TRBJ1-3; D is unresolved. CDR3 length: 17 residues. Germline loops: CDR1 KGHSH, CDR2 LQKENI. V was trimmed by 6 bases and J by 0 bases, leaving 18 bases between them. The CDR3 loop is CASSPRLPADSGNTIYF. The DNA of the CDR3 is TGTGCCAGCTCCCCTAGATTACCGGCCGACTCTGGAAACACCATATATTTT.